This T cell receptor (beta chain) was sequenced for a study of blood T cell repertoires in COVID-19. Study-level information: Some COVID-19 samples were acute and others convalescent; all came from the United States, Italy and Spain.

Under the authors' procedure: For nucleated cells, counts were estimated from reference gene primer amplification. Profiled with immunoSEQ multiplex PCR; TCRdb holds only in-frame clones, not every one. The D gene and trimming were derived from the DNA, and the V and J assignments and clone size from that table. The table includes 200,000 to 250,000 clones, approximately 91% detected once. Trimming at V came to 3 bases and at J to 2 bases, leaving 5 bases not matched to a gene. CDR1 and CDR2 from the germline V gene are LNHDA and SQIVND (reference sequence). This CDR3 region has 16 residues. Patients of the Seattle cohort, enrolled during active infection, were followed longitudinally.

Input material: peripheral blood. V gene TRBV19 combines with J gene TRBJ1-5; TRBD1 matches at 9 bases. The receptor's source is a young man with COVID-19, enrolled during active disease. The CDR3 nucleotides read TGTGCCAGTAGTATCCGGTGGGACAGGGGCAATCAGCCCCAGCATTTT. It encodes CASSIRWDRGNQPQHF.